Listed below are T cell receptor beta chains from one sample, sequenced in a study of response to subunit inactivated influenza vaccine. A single record per CDR3 protein comes from TCRdb applying MiXCR to the RT-PCR reads. This sample has 500,000 to 600,000 distinct CDR3 sequences, with 15% to 20% found just once. The sample in question was CD4+ T cells sorted from PBMCs, obtained about 23 months after vaccination. The receptors derive from a man in his fifties or sixties who received an inactivated influenza vaccine. CDR3s include the opening cysteine and the closing phenylalanine or tryptophan. D genes are given only for firm matches. Only part of the rows carry a size: once, few, many, or a class if the clone is expanded.

j_call: TRBJ2-3; v_call: TRBV29-1; d_call: TRBD2; clone_size: few; cdr3_nt: TGCAGCTTTTCCCTAGCGGGAGGGGGCACAGATACGCAGTATTTT; cdr3_aa: CSFSLAGGGTDTQYF
j_call: TRBJ1-4; v_call: TRBV20-1; d_call: .; clone_size: few; cdr3_nt: TGCAGTACCTATGCGGGTCCGGATGAAAAACTGTTTTTT; cdr3_aa: CSTYAGPDEKLFF
j_call: TRBJ2-7; v_call: TRBV23-1; d_call: TRBD1; clone_size: .; cdr3_nt: TGCGCCAGCAGTCATCAGGACAGGAACTCCTACGAGCAGTACTTC; cdr3_aa: CASSHQDRNSYEQYF
j_call: TRBJ2-1; v_call: TRBV12-3/TRBV12-4; d_call: TRBD2; clone_size: once; cdr3_nt: TGTGCCAGCAGTCCTGGGACTAGATACAATGAGCAGTTCTTC; cdr3_aa: CASSPGTRYNEQFF
j_call: TRBJ2-7; v_call: TRBV10-3; d_call: .; clone_size: .; cdr3_nt: TGTGCCATCAGTGATCCCAGCTCCTACGAGCAGTACTTC; cdr3_aa: CAISDPSSYEQYF
j_call: TRBJ1-4; v_call: TRBV7-2; d_call: .; clone_size: .; cdr3_nt: TGTGCCAGCAGCTCCTACACGGAAAAACTGTTTTTT; cdr3_aa: CASSSYTEKLFF
j_call: TRBJ2-3; v_call: TRBV20-1; d_call: .; clone_size: .; cdr3_nt: TGCAGTGCCCTCGGAGGGGGGCGCACAGATACGCAGTATTTT; cdr3_aa: CSALGGGRTDTQYF
j_call: TRBJ1-4; v_call: TRBV10-2; d_call: .; clone_size: .; cdr3_nt: TGCGCCAGCAGTGACTTTGGGGGGACTAATGAAAAACTGTTTTTT; cdr3_aa: CASSDFGGTNEKLFF
j_call: TRBJ2-7; v_call: TRBV12-3/TRBV12-4; d_call: TRBD1; clone_size: medium-sized; cdr3_nt: TGTGCCAGCAGTCGCCCGGGACAGGGGTATTCCGAGCAGTACTTC; cdr3_aa: CASSRPGQGYSEQYF
j_call: TRBJ1-2; v_call: TRBV12-3/TRBV12-4; d_call: .; clone_size: few; cdr3_nt: TGTGCCAGCCATGGGACGCTAAACTATGGCTACACCTTC; cdr3_aa: CASHGTLNYGYTF
j_call: TRBJ2-7; v_call: TRBV5-1; d_call: .; clone_size: once; cdr3_nt: TGCGCCAGCAGTAGGGACTGGGGCTACGAGCAGTACTTC; cdr3_aa: CASSRDWGYEQYF
j_call: TRBJ2-3; v_call: TRBV7-9; d_call: .; clone_size: few; cdr3_nt: TGTGCCAGCAGCCAGGATGGGCCGGATACGCAGTATTTT; cdr3_aa: CASSQDGPDTQYF
j_call: TRBJ2-3; v_call: TRBV20-1; d_call: TRBD2; clone_size: .; cdr3_nt: TGCAGTGCCCGAGGGAGCGGGAGGGGGGGCACAGATACGCAGTATTTT; cdr3_aa: CSARGSGRGGTDTQYF
j_call: TRBJ2-3; v_call: TRBV24-1; d_call: .; clone_size: many; cdr3_nt: TGTGCCACCAGCAGCTACACAGATACGCAGTATTTT; cdr3_aa: CATSSYTDTQYF
j_call: TRBJ2-2; v_call: TRBV10-3; d_call: .; clone_size: .; cdr3_nt: TGTGCCATCAGCCGGGACGAGATTTCGGCCGGGGAGCTGTTTTTT; cdr3_aa: CAISRDEISAGELFF
j_call: TRBJ2-3; v_call: TRBV29-1; d_call: TRBD2; clone_size: few; cdr3_nt: TGCAGCGTTACCGGGACTAGCGGGAGTAGAACCAACACAGATACGCAGTATTTT; cdr3_aa: CSVTGTSGSRTNTDTQYF
j_call: TRBJ2-5; v_call: TRBV20-1; d_call: .; clone_size: few; cdr3_nt: TGCAGTGCTAGAGTTGGAGGCCACCAAGAGACCCAGTACTTC; cdr3_aa: CSARVGGHQETQYF
j_call: TRBJ2-2; v_call: TRBV20-1; d_call: TRBD2; clone_size: .; cdr3_nt: TGCAGTGCTAGAGTACCGGGACTAGCGGGGGGGCCCGGCGGGGAGCTGTTTTTT; cdr3_aa: CSARVPGLAGGPGGELFF
j_call: TRBJ2-2; v_call: TRBV4-3; d_call: TRBD1; clone_size: .; cdr3_nt: TGCGCCAGCAGCCAAAACCGGGACAGGGGGACCGGGGAGCTGTTTTTT; cdr3_aa: CASSQNRDRGTGELFF
j_call: TRBJ2-3; v_call: TRBV18; d_call: TRBD2; clone_size: few; cdr3_nt: TGTGCCAGCTCACCAAGACTAAGCGGGGCAGATACGCAGTATTTT; cdr3_aa: CASSPRLSGADTQYF
j_call: TRBJ1-1; v_call: TRBV9; d_call: .; clone_size: few; cdr3_nt: TGTGCCAGCAGCGTAGTGGGGGCCGGGACTGAAGCTTTCTTT; cdr3_aa: CASSVVGAGTEAFF
j_call: TRBJ2-1; v_call: TRBV5-5; d_call: .; clone_size: few; cdr3_nt: TGTGCCAGCAGCTCGTTTGGGACGAGCGATGAGCAGTTCTTC; cdr3_aa: CASSSFGTSDEQFF
j_call: TRBJ1-6; v_call: TRBV10-3; d_call: .; clone_size: few; cdr3_nt: TGTGCCACATTGGGGGACCGCGATTCACCCCTCCACTTT; cdr3_aa: CATLGDRDSPLHF
j_call: TRBJ2-3; v_call: TRBV6-2/TRBV6-3; d_call: TRBD1; clone_size: .; cdr3_nt: TGTGCCAGCACAGACAGGGCGGGAGATACGCAGTATTTT; cdr3_aa: CASTDRAGDTQYF
j_call: TRBJ1-1; v_call: TRBV20-1; d_call: .; clone_size: .; cdr3_nt: TGCAGTGCTAGAGGGAGCCGGCTAACAGCTTTCTTT; cdr3_aa: CSARGSRLTAFF
j_call: TRBJ2-7; v_call: TRBV7-6; d_call: .; clone_size: few; cdr3_nt: TGTGCCAGCAGCTTAGACTCGGGACGGACTCCTTACGAGCAGTACTTC; cdr3_aa: CASSLDSGRTPYEQYF
j_call: TRBJ2-3; v_call: TRBV15; d_call: TRBD1; clone_size: .; cdr3_nt: TGTGCCACCAGCAGAGATGTCAGGGGGCTTGATACGCAGTATTTT; cdr3_aa: CATSRDVRGLDTQYF
j_call: TRBJ2-7; v_call: TRBV25-1; d_call: .; clone_size: once; cdr3_nt: TGTGCCAGCATGTACGGGAACTCCTACGAGCAGTACTTC; cdr3_aa: CASMYGNSYEQYF
j_call: TRBJ1-1; v_call: TRBV28; d_call: TRBD1; clone_size: few; cdr3_nt: TGTGCCAGCAGATGGACAGGGAGGGCTTTCTTT; cdr3_aa: CASRWTGRAFF
j_call: TRBJ2-3; v_call: TRBV28; d_call: TRBD2; clone_size: .; cdr3_nt: TGTGCCAGCAGGAACTCGGGACTAGCGGGAGTAGGAGGAGATACGCAGTATTTT; cdr3_aa: CASRNSGLAGVGGDTQYF
j_call: TRBJ2-7; v_call: TRBV28; d_call: .; clone_size: few; cdr3_nt: TGTGCCAGCAGCCCCCCAAGGGGTCACTCCTACGAGCAGTACTTC; cdr3_aa: CASSPPRGHSYEQYF
j_call: TRBJ2-7; v_call: TRBV20-1; d_call: TRBD2; clone_size: few; cdr3_nt: TGCAGTGCTAGTAGGCTAGCGGGAGGCCCCTACGAGCAGTACTTC; cdr3_aa: CSASRLAGGPYEQYF
j_call: TRBJ2-5; v_call: TRBV14; d_call: .; clone_size: .; cdr3_nt: TGTGCCAGCAGCCACCTCCTAGGGCGGGGAGCTGAAGAGACCCAGTACTTC; cdr3_aa: CASSHLLGRGAEETQYF
j_call: TRBJ2-2; v_call: TRBV5-1; d_call: .; clone_size: many; cdr3_nt: TGCGCCAGCAGCTTGGTGGCCGGGAACACCGGGGAGCTGTTTTTT; cdr3_aa: CASSLVAGNTGELFF
j_call: TRBJ2-2; v_call: TRBV7-2; d_call: .; clone_size: .; cdr3_nt: TGTGCCAGCAGCTTAGCAGGGAACGCCGGGGAGCTGTTTTTT; cdr3_aa: CASSLAGNAGELFF
j_call: TRBJ2-5; v_call: TRBV12-3/TRBV12-4; d_call: .; clone_size: few; cdr3_nt: TGTGCCAGCAGTTCAGGCCGGGGTCGGGTGACCCAGTACTTC; cdr3_aa: CASSSGRGRVTQYF
j_call: TRBJ1-1; v_call: TRBV25-1; d_call: .; clone_size: few; cdr3_nt: TGTGCCAGCAGTGACGTCGAGGGGAGTGAAGCTTTCTTT; cdr3_aa: CASSDVEGSEAFF
j_call: TRBJ2-3; v_call: TRBV5-6; d_call: .; clone_size: .; cdr3_nt: TGTGCCAGCAGCTTGGAAGGTGGGAGCACAGATACGCAGTATTTT; cdr3_aa: CASSLEGGSTDTQYF
j_call: TRBJ2-2; v_call: TRBV5-1; d_call: .; clone_size: .; cdr3_nt: TGCGCCAGCAGCTTTCAGGGGTACACCGGGGAGCTGTTTTTT; cdr3_aa: CASSFQGYTGELFF
j_call: TRBJ2-1; v_call: TRBV24-1; d_call: .; clone_size: few; cdr3_nt: TGTGCCACCAGTGATCCTGACAGTGCCTTCTACAATGAGCAGTTCTTC; cdr3_aa: CATSDPDSAFYNEQFF
j_call: TRBJ2-3; v_call: TRBV11-1; d_call: TRBD2; clone_size: .; cdr3_nt: TGTGCCAGCAGCCCCGGGGGGGGATCGGCAGATACGCAGTATTTT; cdr3_aa: CASSPGGGSADTQYF
j_call: TRBJ1-5; v_call: TRBV7-2; d_call: TRBD1; clone_size: many; cdr3_nt: TGTGCCAGCAGCTGGAGACAGGGAGGAAATCAGCCCCAGCATTTT; cdr3_aa: CASSWRQGGNQPQHF
j_call: TRBJ2-4; v_call: TRBV15; d_call: TRBD2; clone_size: many; cdr3_nt: TGTGCCACCAGCAGAGAGGGAGGGCTGGCCAAAAACATTCAGTACTTC; cdr3_aa: CATSREGGLAKNIQYF
j_call: TRBJ1-2; v_call: TRBV28; d_call: .; clone_size: few; cdr3_nt: TGTGCCAGCATGGGGCAGATCTATGGCTACACCTTC; cdr3_aa: CASMGQIYGYTF
j_call: TRBJ2-2; v_call: TRBV29-1; d_call: .; clone_size: .; cdr3_nt: TGCAGCGTTGAGGTGTGGGAATCGGGGCGGACCGGGGAGCTGTTTTTT; cdr3_aa: CSVEVWESGRTGELFF
j_call: TRBJ2-1; v_call: TRBV4-1; d_call: TRBD1; clone_size: .; cdr3_nt: TGCGCCAGCAGCCCCCCCCTTGACAGGGGCTACAATGAGCAGTTCTTC; cdr3_aa: CASSPPLDRGYNEQFF
j_call: TRBJ2-3; v_call: TRBV5-1; d_call: TRBD2; clone_size: .; cdr3_nt: TGCGCCAGCAGAAGAGCGGGAGTAGGAGATACGCAGTATTTT; cdr3_aa: CASRRAGVGDTQYF
j_call: TRBJ2-1; v_call: TRBV29-1; d_call: .; clone_size: .; cdr3_nt: TGCAGCGTTGAAGGGACTCACGGTGGCTACAATGAGCAGTTCTTC; cdr3_aa: CSVEGTHGGYNEQFF